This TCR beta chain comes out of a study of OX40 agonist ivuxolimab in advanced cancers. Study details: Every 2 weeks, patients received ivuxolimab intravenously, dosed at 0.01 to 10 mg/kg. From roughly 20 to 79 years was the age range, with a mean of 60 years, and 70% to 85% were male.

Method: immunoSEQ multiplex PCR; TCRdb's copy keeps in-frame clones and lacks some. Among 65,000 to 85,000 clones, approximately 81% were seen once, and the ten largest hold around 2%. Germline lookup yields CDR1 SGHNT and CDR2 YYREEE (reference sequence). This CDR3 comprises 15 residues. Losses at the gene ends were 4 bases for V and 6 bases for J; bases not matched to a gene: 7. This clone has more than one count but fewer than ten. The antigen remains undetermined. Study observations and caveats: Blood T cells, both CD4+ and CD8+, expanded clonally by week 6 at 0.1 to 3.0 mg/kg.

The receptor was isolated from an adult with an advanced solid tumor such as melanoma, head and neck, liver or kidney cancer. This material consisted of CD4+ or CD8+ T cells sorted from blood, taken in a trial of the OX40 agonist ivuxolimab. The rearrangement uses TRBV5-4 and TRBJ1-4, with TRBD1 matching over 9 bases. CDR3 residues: CASSVTGGADEKLFF. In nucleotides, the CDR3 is TGTGCCAGCAGCGTAACAGGGGGCGCAGATGAAAAACTGTTTTTT.